The clone carrying this TCR beta chain was found many times. The data are from a study of T cells in Graves' hyperthyroidism and ophthalmopathy. Absent ophthalmopathy progression within 18 months defined stable Graves' hyperthyroidism. Criteria for exclusion of patients were uncontrolled infection, other autoimmune disease, pregnancy or lactation. Each diagnosis drew on symptoms, thyroxine, TRAb, thyroid ultrasound and orbital computed tomography findings. The CDR3 sequence is 16 residues long. The germline V gene encodes CDR1 SEHNR and CDR2 FQNEAQ (reference sequence). V was clipped by 5 bases and J by 2 bases, with 19 bases between them. Researchers amplified the TCR beta CDR3 regions from RNA transcripts. First-round RT-PCR of the TCR CDR3 relied on the HTBI primer set. MiXCR, run by TCRdb on the multiplex PCR reads, gives a single entry per CDR3 protein. The profile shows around 540,000 distinct CDR3 sequences, roughly 46% of them singletons.

The V call is TRBV7-9, the J call TRBJ2-7; D possibly corresponds to TRBD2 (5 bases). This sequence was found in a woman aged 18-30 years with Graves' hyperthyroidism. The source material was peripheral blood or thyroid tissue (not recorded which). DNA for the CDR3: TGTGCCAGCAGCGCCCCGGTCTTGTCGGGGACCTACGAGCAGTACTTC. This translates into CASSAPVLSGTYEQYF.